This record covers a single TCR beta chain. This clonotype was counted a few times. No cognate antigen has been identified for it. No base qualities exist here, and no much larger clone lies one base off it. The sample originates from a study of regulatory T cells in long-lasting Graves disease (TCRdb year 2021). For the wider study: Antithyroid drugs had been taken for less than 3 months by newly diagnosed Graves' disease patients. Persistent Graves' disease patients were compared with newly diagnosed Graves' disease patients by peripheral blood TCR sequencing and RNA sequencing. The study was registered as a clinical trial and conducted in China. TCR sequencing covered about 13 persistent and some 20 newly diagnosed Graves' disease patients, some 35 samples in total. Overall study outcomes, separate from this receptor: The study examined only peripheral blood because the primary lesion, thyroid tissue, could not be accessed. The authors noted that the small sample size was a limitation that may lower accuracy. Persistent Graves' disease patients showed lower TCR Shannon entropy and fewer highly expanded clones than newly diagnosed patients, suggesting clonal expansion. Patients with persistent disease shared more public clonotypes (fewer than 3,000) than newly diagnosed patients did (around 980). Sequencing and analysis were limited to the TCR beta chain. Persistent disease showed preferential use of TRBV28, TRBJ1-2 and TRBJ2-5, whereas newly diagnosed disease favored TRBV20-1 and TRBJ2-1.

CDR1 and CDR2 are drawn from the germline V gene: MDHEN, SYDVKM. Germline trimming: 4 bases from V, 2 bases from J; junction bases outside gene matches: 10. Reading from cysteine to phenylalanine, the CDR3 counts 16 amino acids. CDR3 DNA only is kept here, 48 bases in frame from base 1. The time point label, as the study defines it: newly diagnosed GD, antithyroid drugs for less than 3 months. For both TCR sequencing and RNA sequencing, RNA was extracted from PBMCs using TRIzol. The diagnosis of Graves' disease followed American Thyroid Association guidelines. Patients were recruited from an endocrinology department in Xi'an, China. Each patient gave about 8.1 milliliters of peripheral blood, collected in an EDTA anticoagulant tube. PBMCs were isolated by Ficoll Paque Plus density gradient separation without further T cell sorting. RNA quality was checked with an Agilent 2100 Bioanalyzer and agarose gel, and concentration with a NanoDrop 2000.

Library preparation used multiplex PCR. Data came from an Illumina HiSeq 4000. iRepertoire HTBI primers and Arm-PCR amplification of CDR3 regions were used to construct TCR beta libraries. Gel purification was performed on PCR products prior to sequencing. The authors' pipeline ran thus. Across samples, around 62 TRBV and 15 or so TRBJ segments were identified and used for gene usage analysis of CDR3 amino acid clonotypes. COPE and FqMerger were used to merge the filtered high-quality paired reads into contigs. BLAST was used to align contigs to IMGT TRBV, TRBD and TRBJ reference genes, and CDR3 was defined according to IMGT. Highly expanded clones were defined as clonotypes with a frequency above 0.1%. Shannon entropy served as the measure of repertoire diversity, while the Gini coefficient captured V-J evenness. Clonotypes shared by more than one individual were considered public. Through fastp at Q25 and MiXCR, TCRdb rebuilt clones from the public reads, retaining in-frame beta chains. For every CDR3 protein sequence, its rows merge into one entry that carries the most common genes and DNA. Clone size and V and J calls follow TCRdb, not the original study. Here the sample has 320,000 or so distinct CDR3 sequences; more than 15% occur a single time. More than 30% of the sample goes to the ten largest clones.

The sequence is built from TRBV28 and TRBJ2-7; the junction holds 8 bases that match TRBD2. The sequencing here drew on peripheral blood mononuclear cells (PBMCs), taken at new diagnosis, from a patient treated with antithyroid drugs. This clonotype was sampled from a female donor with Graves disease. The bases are TGTGCCAGCAGTTACCTTCCGTCGGGACTAGCCTACGAGCAGTACTTC. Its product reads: CASSYLPSGLAYEQYF.